One sample yielded the 31 T cell receptor beta chains listed below, sequenced in a study of human T cells and chemical hapten exposure. MiXCR, applied by TCRdb to the RACE reads, yields one record per CDR3 protein. This table holds approximately 80,000 distinct CDR3 sequences, approximately 8% found once. The time point: patch test 1, 2 weeks after DPC sensitization. Treatment of the sample: therapeutic diphenylcyclopropenone sensitization with weekly scalp DPC. The input for sequencing was whole blood, taken in connection with sensitization to the hapten diphenylcyclopropenone (DPC). These receptors originate from a woman under 40 with alopecia areata. Some clones in this sample may be carry-over from other donors' samples.

At least ten counts were recorded for this clonotype. This rearrangement joins TRBV30 to TRBJ1-1; 10 bases fit TRBD1. The CDR3 sequence is 14 residues long. CDR1 and CDR2 from the germline V gene are GTSNPN and SVGIG (reference sequence). V shed 2 bases, J shed 6 bases, and the junction held 6 bases outside the gene matches. The CDR3 region is CAWSKGQGRPEAFF. DNA of the CDR3: TGTGCCTGGAGTAAGGGACAGGGGAGGCCTGAAGCTTTCTTT.

The chain links TRBV20-1 to TRBJ2-3; D not certain. CDR3 length: 13 amino acids. From germline, CDR1 is DFQATT and CDR2 SNEGSKA (reference sequence). V lost 2 bases and J lost 2, with 8 bases in between. This CDR3 is CSARLSPTDTQYF. The CDR3 nucleotides are TGCAGTGCTAGACTATCCCCCACAGATACGCAGTATTTT.

The chain employs TRBV18 and TRBJ1-2; possible D gene TRBD1, 5 bases. The CDR3 runs to 14 residues. CDR1 KGHSH and CDR2 LQKENI come from the germline V gene. Trimming cost V 2 bases and J 6 bases, with 13 bases left between them. The chain's CDR3 is CASSPGSGPDGYTF. CDR3 DNA: TGTGCCAGCTCACCAGGATCAGGGCCCGATGGCTACACCTTC.

CDR3 sequence (DNA): TGTGCCAGCATCGGAGCAGGGAGGCTAATGATGAACACTGAAGCTTTCTTT. Its protein is CASIGAGRLMMNTEAFF. The V and J genes are TRBV6-6 and TRBJ1-1; D possibly corresponds to TRBD1 (5 bases). The germline gives CDR1 MNHNY, CDR2 SVGAGI (reference sequence). V lost 7 bases, J lost 0 bases, and 21 bases lay in between. This CDR3 is 17 amino acids long.

This clonotype was observed many times. The CDR3 spells CASSPAGEVYGYTF. In DNA form, the CDR3 reads TGTGCCAGCAGCCCCGCAGGAGAGGTCTATGGCTACACCTTC. The chain employs TRBV6-6 and TRBJ1-2; the D is unclear. The V gene lost 6 bases and the J gene lost 4 bases, with 15 bases spanning the gap. The CDR3 covers 14 residues. Germline-derived CDR1 and CDR2 are MNHNY and SVGAGI (reference sequence).

This clonotype was seen ten or more times. This chain links TRBV20-1 with TRBJ1-3; 9 positions match TRBD1. This CDR3 is 17 amino acids long. The V gene end was trimmed by 2 bases and the J gene end by 0 bases; junction bases not matched to a gene: 8. From germline, CDR1 is DFQATT and CDR2 SNEGSKA (reference sequence). The chain's CDR3 is CSARPRDRANSGNTIYF. CDR3 coding DNA: TGCAGTGCTAGACCCCGGGACAGGGCGAACTCTGGAAACACCATATATTTT.

The table lists this clonotype with many counts. This chain connects TRBV4-1 to TRBJ2-1; D possibly corresponds to TRBD1 (5 bases). V lost 1 base and J lost 7, with 11 bases in between. The CDR3 has 14 amino acids. CDR1 is MGHRA, CDR2 YSYEKL, per germline. DNA for the CDR3: TGCGCCAGCAGCCAAGTGGGCAGGGCGAATGAGCAGTTCTTC. Encoded protein: CASSQVGRANEQFF.

In this sample, this clonotype turned up a few times. DNA of the CDR3: TGCAGTGCTAGTACTTTGGGCCCACCGCGGACCCAGTACTTC. It encodes CSASTLGPPRTQYF. V gene TRBV20-1 combines with J gene TRBJ2-5; D ambiguous. CDR1 and CDR2 (germline): DFQATT, SNEGSKA (reference sequence). The CDR3 runs 14 residues. Trimming removed 3 bases at V and 7 bases at J, with 18 bases between.

This chain uses TRBV3-1 with TRBJ2-1; 9 bases map to TRBD2. CDR1 is LGHDT, CDR2 YNNKEL, per germline (reference sequence). The CDR3 loop spans 16 amino acids. V lost 7 bases and J lost 7; bases outside the gene matches: 14. The CDR3 nucleotides are TGTGCCAGCACCCCCCGCCGAGGCGGGGGGGGGAATGAGCAGTTCTTC. This sequence encodes CASTPRRGGGGNEQFF.

This clonotype was observed a handful of times. V is TRBV20-1 and J is TRBJ1-5, with 8 bases fitting TRBD1. There are 14 residues in the CDR3. Germline assignment: CDR1 DFQATT and CDR2 SNEGSKA (reference sequence). Unmatched junction bases numbered 3, after V lost 3 bases and J lost 2 bases. The CDR3 loop reads CSARAQGGNQPQHF. The CDR3 nucleotides are TGCAGTGCTAGGGCACAGGGGGGCAATCAGCCCCAGCATTTT.

In this sample, this clonotype turned up a few times. This sequence joins TRBV20-1 and TRBJ2-3, with 9 bases aligning to TRBD1. In germline, CDR1 is DFQATT, CDR2 SNEGSKA (reference sequence). The CDR3 totals 14 residues. The trim removed 6 bases at V and 3 bases at J, leaving 7 bases unmatched. The CDR3 sequence: CSAGQGRGTDTQYF. The CDR3 nucleotides read TGCAGTGCGGGACAGGGTAGAGGGACAGATACGCAGTATTTT.

This clonotype was seen at least ten times. This chain uses TRBV27 with TRBJ2-1, with TRBD1 matching 9 bases. The CDR3 length is 15 residues. The trim removed 5 bases at V and 6 bases at J, leaving 8 bases unmatched. Germline-derived CDR1 and CDR2 are MNHEY and SMNVEV (reference sequence). Here the CDR3 reads CASSRTGGVRNEQFF. CDR3 in DNA: TGTGCCAGCAGTCGTACAGGGGGCGTTCGCAATGAGCAGTTCTTC.

This clonotype was observed at least ten times. J is TRBJ2-3 and V is TRBV29-1; D is ambiguous. This CDR3 comprises 14 residues. Germline CDR1 and CDR2: SQVTM and ANQGSEA. With 4 bases removed from V and 2 bases from J, the gap between germline ends came to 13 bases. The CDR3 DNA reads as TGCAGCGTTGTCGCCACGGGTTACACAGATACGCAGTATTTT. It encodes CSVVATGYTDTQYF.

In its sample, this clonotype was seen many times. V usage is TRBV4-1 and J usage is TRBJ2-3; D not resolved. V lost 3 bases, J lost 4 bases, and 17 bases lay in between. CDR1 and CDR2 (germline): MGHRA, YSYEKL. This CDR3 region has 16 residues. CDR3 sequence: CASSQTDGSKSDTQYF. CDR3 nucleotides: TGCGCCAGCAGCCAGACCGATGGGTCAAAGTCAGATACGCAGTATTTT.

In its sample, this clonotype was seen many times. This sequence joins TRBV6-4 and TRBJ2-6; maybe TRBD1 (5 bases). V lost 4 bases, J lost 4 bases, and 14 bases lay in between. The CDR3 length is 16 residues. From germline, CDR1 is MRHNA and CDR2 SNTAGT. The CDR3 bases are TGTGCCAGCAGTGCCCCCAAGGGGTCAGGGGCCAACGTCCTGACTTTC. Translated: CASSAPKGSGANVLTF.

This clonotype was recorded a few times. The chain has TRBV2 and TRBJ1-1; D might be TRBD1 (5 bases). Germline V gene lookup returns CDR1 SNHLY and CDR2 FYNNEI. V dropped 3 bases and J dropped 4 bases, with 15 bases sitting between them. The CDR3 is made up of 15 amino acids. The CDR3 coding sequence is TGTGCCAGCAGTGATTTTGGGGGGAGGATCACTGAAGCTTTCTTT. It specifies CASSDFGGRITEAFF.

The gene calls are TRBV5-1 and TRBJ2-5, with 7 bases matching TRBD1. The CDR3 sequence is 14 residues long. The germline CDR1 and CDR2 sequences are SGHRS and YFSETQ. With V trimmed by 4 bases and J by 2 bases, 5 bases remained unmatched. The chain's CDR3 is CASSVGTAQETQYF. DNA for the CDR3: TGCGCCAGCAGCGTTGGGACAGCTCAAGAGACCCAGTACTTC.

CDR3 sequence reads: CASSPDRARRPQHF. CDR3 bases: TGTGCCAGCAGTCCTGACAGGGCCCGGCGGCCCCAGCATTTT. The rearrangement uses TRBV6-5 and TRBJ1-5; TRBD1 matches at 7 bases. V dropped 5 bases and J dropped 9; count of bases not matched to a gene: 10. The CDR3 covers 14 residues. Germline assignment: CDR1 MNHEY and CDR2 SVGAGI.

This chain connects TRBV10-3 to TRBJ1-1; 8 bases are shared with TRBD1. The CDR3 has 15 residues. V was pared by 0 bases and J by 4 bases, with 4 bases of the junction left unmatched. Per germline, CDR1 ENHRY and CDR2 SYGVKD. CDR3 DNA sequence: TGTGCCATCAGTGAGTCGAGGACAGGGTCCACTGAAGCTTTCTTT. The encoded protein is CAISESRTGSTEAFF.

With respect to this clonotype: This may arise from a read error, as a much more abundant clone is one base away. The V gene is TRBV2, the J gene TRBJ1-1; D remains ambiguous. CDR3 length: 16 residues. The germline V gene has CDR1 SNHLY and CDR2 FYNNEI. In nucleotides, the CDR3 is TGTGTCAGCACTGGCGCGGGCGACCGAAAGGGAGCTGAAGCTTTCTTT. This gives the protein CVSTGAGDRKGAEAFF.

This clonotype was seen ten or more times. The J gene is TRBJ1-5, the V gene TRBV2, with TRBD1 matching over 8 bases. Germline V lookup: CDR1 SNHLY, CDR2 FYNNEI. V dropped 6 bases and J dropped 2; count of bases not matched to a gene: 3. The CDR3 contains 14 residues. The CDR3 bases are TGTGCCAGCAGCCAGGGGGCCGGCAATCAGCCCCAGCATTTT. Encoded protein: CASSQGAGNQPQHF.

This clonotype showed up many times. The gene calls are TRBV20-1 and TRBJ2-7; 8 nucleotides agree with TRBD1. Trimming took 0 bases from V and 3 from J; bases not matched to a gene: 7. The CDR3 totals 15 residues. The germline gives CDR1 DFQATT, CDR2 SNEGSKA (reference sequence). The CDR3 DNA sequence: TGCAGTGCTAGAGATCTACAGGGGGGATACTACGAGCAGTACTTC. Its translation: CSARDLQGGYYEQYF.

This clonotype was seen at least ten times. The genes are TRBV7-3 and TRBJ2-3, with 11 positions matching TRBD2. Per germline, CDR1 SGHTA and CDR2 FQGTGA. CDR3 length equals 16 residues. The trim removed 5 bases at V and 3 bases at J, leaving 7 bases unmatched. CDR3 DNA sequence: TGTGCCAGCAGCCCGCGACTAGCGGGGAATACAGATACGCAGTATTTT. This sequence encodes CASSPRLAGNTDTQYF.

The sample holds a few counts of this clonotype. The chain has TRBV2 and TRBJ2-6; D is uncertain. Germline CDR1 is SNHLY and CDR2 is FYNNEI. This CDR3 contains 16 residues. Trimming pared 6 bases from V and 1 base from J, leaving 13 bases between. Here the CDR3 reads CASSQDGRSGANVLTF. The CDR3 DNA reads as TGTGCCAGCAGCCAGGACGGTAGATCTGGGGCCAACGTCCTGACTTTC.

The CDR3 DNA reads as TGTGCCAGCAGCCCCCCGGGGCCAGGGGCGTGCGGAGGCTACACCTTC. It translates to CASSPPGPGACGGYTF. The chain carries TRBV5-6 and TRBJ1-2, with D possibly matching TRBD1 (6 bases). Germline lookup yields CDR1 SGHDT and CDR2 YYEEEE. This CDR3 comprises 16 residues. Trimming removed 4 bases from V and 8 bases from J, with 24 bases in between.

This clonotype has only a few counts. V and J are TRBV7-9 and TRBJ2-7, with D tentatively TRBD1 (5 bases). Germline V CDR1 and CDR2: SEHNR, FQNEAQ (reference sequence). This CDR3 comprises 15 residues. Trimming took off 3 bases at V and 2 bases at J, with 14 bases between the two ends. CDR3 region: CASSFGSGLTYEQYF. For the CDR3, the DNA is TGTGCCAGCAGCTTCGGTTCAGGGCTGACCTACGAGCAGTACTTC. Supplemented by reference TRBV7-9 and TRBJ2-7, the full variable domain reads DTGVSQNPRHKITKRGQNVTFRCDPISEHNRLYWYRQTLGQGPEFLTYFQNEAQLEKSRLLSDRFSAERPKGSFSTLEIQRTEQGDSAMYLCASSFGSGLTYEQYFGPGTRLTVT.

Only a few counts were recorded for this clonotype. The chain joins TRBV3-1 to TRBJ2-4; D is perhaps TRBD2 (5 bases). The CDR3 has 15 residues. Deletions cut 3 bases from V and 0 bases from J, with 9 bases between. Germline CDR1 LGHDT, CDR2 YNNKEL (reference sequence). The chain's CDR3 is CASSHGLLAKNIQYF. The DNA for the CDR3 is TGTGCCAGCAGCCACGGACTGCTAGCCAAAAACATTCAGTACTTC.

The chain employs TRBV13 and TRBJ1-1; unclear D gene. Trimming pared 2 bases from V and 1 base from J, leaving 11 bases between. Germline V gene sequence: CDR1 PRHDT, CDR2 FYEKMQ (reference sequence). The CDR3 length is 15 residues. The DNA for the CDR3 is TGTGCCAGCAGCTTACGTATAATAAGGAACACTGAAGCTTTCTTT. This translates into CASSLRIIRNTEAFF.

In its sample, this clonotype was seen many times. V gene TRBV6-1 combines with J gene TRBJ1-2; D not resolved. This CDR3 region has 12 residues. The V gene's germline CDR1 is MNHNS and CDR2 SASEGT. The germline V and J ends were trimmed by 4 bases and 1 base, with 4 bases remaining between them. The CDR3 loop reads CASSVYNYGYTF. CDR3 DNA sequence: TGTGCCAGCAGTGTCTATAACTATGGCTACACCTTC.

The chain uses TRBV20-1 and TRBJ1-1; D not resolved. This CDR3 has 13 residues. Trimming took off 3 bases at V and 7 bases at J, with 15 bases between the two ends. Per germline, CDR1 DFQATT and CDR2 SNEGSKA (reference sequence). CDR3 nucleotide sequence: TGCAGTGCTAGTGGCGTCATGGAGGGTGAAGCTTTCTTT. This codes for CSASGVMEGEAFF.

V gene TRBV18 combines with J gene TRBJ2-1; 8 bases agree with TRBD1. Germline-derived CDR1 and CDR2 are KGHSH and LQKENI. This CDR3 is built from 14 residues. The junction had 2 bases not matched to a gene; V was cut back by 4 bases and J by 3 bases. This CDR3 is CASSQDRDYNEQFF. The CDR3 DNA reads as TGTGCCAGCTCACAGGACAGGGACTACAATGAGCAGTTCTTC.